Below are 27 T cell receptor beta chains sequenced from a single sample in a study of T-cell reconstitution after alpha-beta-depleted transplantation in children. Unique molecular identifiers were incorporated during preparation of the TCRbeta library. Using its own MiXCR run on the PCR reads, TCRdb lists one record per CDR3 protein. Here the sample spans under 250,000 distinct CDR3 sequences, approximately 24% being singletons. The sample was PBMCs, mostly from graft donor cells, taken 360 days after TCRalphabeta/CD19-depleted stem cell transplant. These receptors all come from a female patient aged 2-15 years who had a stem cell transplant for congenital amegakaryocytic thrombocytopenia, so the T cells may come from the graft donor.

The chain uses TRBV28 and TRBJ2-2, with D possibly TRBD2 on 6 matching bases. Germline values: CDR1 MDHEN, CDR2 SYDVKM. This CDR3 contains 13 residues. V lost 8 bases, J lost 4 bases, and 11 bases lay in between. The CDR3 is CASETRGTGELFF. The CDR3 DNA sequence: TGTGCCAGCGAGACTAGGGGCACCGGGGAGCTGTTTTTT.

The V and J genes are TRBV7-9 and TRBJ2-3; possible D gene TRBD1, 6 bases. Trimming left V 6 bases short and J 0 bases short, with 19 bases between. The CDR3 spans 17 residues. Looked up from germline, CDR1 is SEHNR and CDR2 is FQNEAQ (reference sequence). The CDR3 region has the DNA TGTGCCAGCAGGCGGCCCCAAGGACAGCCTAGCACAGATACGCAGTATTTT. It translates to CASRRPQGQPSTDTQYF. Full variable domain (remainder filled in from reference TRBV7-9 and TRBJ2-3): DTGVSQNPRHKITKRGQNVTFRCDPISEHNRLYWYRQTLGQGPEFLTYFQNEAQLEKSRLLSDRFSAERPKGSFSTLEIQRTEQGDSAMYLCASRRPQGQPSTDTQYFGPGTRLTVL.

The genes are TRBV20-1 and TRBJ2-5; 9 bases map to TRBD2. The CDR3 loop spans 13 amino acids. Germline V gene sequence: CDR1 DFQATT, CDR2 SNEGSKA (reference sequence). J gave up 6 bases and V 5 bases, and 7 bases lay outside the gene matches. The CDR3 bases are TGCAGTGCTTCGCGGGAGGGATCAAAGACCCAGTACTTC. This codes for CSASREGSKTQYF.

This clonotype was seen at least ten times. The chain joins TRBV28 to TRBJ1-1; D gene unclear. The germline V and J ends were trimmed by 3 bases and 0 bases, with 8 bases remaining between them. The CDR3 runs to 14 residues. The germline CDR1 and CDR2 sequences are MDHEN and SYDVKM. The CDR3 spells CASSLGWMNTEAFF. The CDR3 DNA reads as TGTGCCAGCAGTTTGGGGTGGATGAACACTGAAGCTTTCTTT.

The V call is TRBV25-1, the J call TRBJ1-5; weak D call: TRBD1 (6 bases). The CDR3 has 17 residues. The germline V gene has CDR1 MGHDK and CDR2 SYGVNS. Trimming left V 0 bases short and J 5 bases short, with 17 bases between. CDR3 coding DNA: TGTGCCAGCAGTGAATACCCCAGGACAGAAAAGGATCAGCCCCAGCATTTT. It yields the protein CASSEYPRTEKDQPQHF.

V gene TRBV28 combines with J gene TRBJ2-1, with unresolved D. CDR3 size: 14 residues. Germline values: CDR1 MDHEN, CDR2 SYDVKM. V was shortened by 2 bases and J by 5 bases, with 10 bases between the two germline ends. The DNA of the CDR3 is TGTGCCAGCAGTTTAAGCCAGTTAAACAATGAGCAGTTCTTC. Its protein product is CASSLSQLNNEQFF.

This clonotype was recorded a few times. The chain carries TRBV29-1 and TRBJ1-1; D may be TRBD1 (6 bases). There are 14 residues in the CDR3. In germline, CDR1 is SQVTM, CDR2 ANQGSEA. With 4 bases removed from V and 5 bases from J, the gap between germline ends came to 17 bases. The CDR3 region has the DNA TGCAGCGTTGCTACACAGGGCTCAGGGACTGAAGCTTTCTTT. Encoded protein: CSVATQGSGTEAFF. The complete variable domain, with remaining parts taken from reference TRBV29-1 and TRBJ1-1, reads SAVISQKPSRDICQRGTSLTIQCQVDSQVTMMFWYRQQPGQSLTLIATANQGSEATYESGFVIDKFPISRPNLTFSTLTVSNMSPEDSSIYLCSVATQGSGTEAFFGQGTRLTVV.

This rearrangement joins TRBV3-1 to TRBJ2-1; 12 bases are shared with TRBD1. V lost 4 bases, J lost 15 bases, and 4 bases stayed unmatched. Germline CDR1 LGHDT, CDR2 YNNKEL (reference sequence). The length of the CDR3 is 12 residues. CDR3 bases: TGTGCCAGCAGCCGGGACAGGGGGCTTCTGTTCTTC. Its protein is CASSRDRGLLFF.

This sequence joins TRBV2 and TRBJ1-4; TRBD1 might be the D (5 bases). The CDR3 extends over 15 amino acids. Germline loops: CDR1 SNHLY, CDR2 FYNNEI. V was pared by 3 bases and J by 8 bases, with 16 bases between. The CDR3 region has the DNA TGTGCCAGCAGTGAGAAGGGGATATTAGGGGAAAAACTGTTTTTT. This translates into CASSEKGILGEKLFF.

This sequence joins TRBV6-2 or TRBV6-3 and TRBJ2-3; possible D gene TRBD1, 7 bases. V was pared by 2 bases and J by 6 bases, with 18 bases between. Germline V gene lookup returns CDR1 MNHEY and CDR2 SVGEGT. The length of the CDR3 is 16 residues. The CDR3 is CASSYPEGTATDTQYF. CDR3 DNA: TGTGCCAGCAGTTACCCGGAGGGGACAGCAACTGATACGCAGTATTTT.

The table lists this clonotype with many counts. The J gene is TRBJ1-1, the V gene TRBV10-3, with D hard to call. Germline CDR1 and CDR2: ENHRY and SYGVKD. The CDR3 extends over 14 amino acids. The V and J ends lost 0 bases and 3 bases respectively, with 8 bases between them. The CDR3 sequence is CAISESTRDTEAFF. The CDR3 DNA sequence: TGTGCCATCAGTGAGTCGACTCGGGACACTGAAGCTTTCTTT.

Many counts were recorded for this clonotype. The chain has TRBV10-3 and TRBJ1-1; TRBD1 agrees at 8 bases. J lost 3 bases, V lost 10 bases, and 10 bases had no gene match. In germline, CDR1 is ENHRY, CDR2 SYGVKD. The CDR3 consists of 14 residues. In DNA form, the CDR3 reads TGTGCCACAAGATCAGGGGGCAGGGACACTGAAGCTTTCTTT. Its translation is CATRSGGRDTEAFF.

The V gene is TRBV10-3, the J gene TRBJ1-5; 7 bases agree with TRBD1. Germline V gives CDR1 ENHRY, CDR2 SYGVKD. After removal of 0 bases from V and 5 bases from J, the junction contained 4 bases not matched to a gene. The CDR3 is 15 residues long. In DNA form, the CDR3 reads TGTGCCATCAGTGAGTCGGGGGACAGTTATCAGCCCCAGCATTTT. It codes for CAISESGDSYQPQHF.

The rearrangement joins TRBV28 to TRBJ2-7; D unresolved. CDR1 and CDR2 from the germline V gene are MDHEN and SYDVKM. The CDR3 is 15 residues long. V was clipped by 3 bases and J by 0 bases, with 12 bases between them. The CDR3 sequence is CASSFGLGLSYEQYF. The CDR3, as DNA: TGTGCCAGCAGTTTTGGGTTGGGCCTCTCCTACGAGCAGTACTTC.

This clonotype has only a few counts. V gene TRBV14 combines with J gene TRBJ2-7; D ambiguous. CDR1 is SGHDN and CDR2 is FVKESK in the germline V gene. Deletions cut 7 bases from V and 3 bases from J, with 16 bases between. CDR3 length equals 14 residues. This CDR3 reads CASNVWGSGYEQYF. DNA of the CDR3: TGTGCCAGCAACGTTTGGGGATCTGGCTACGAGCAGTACTTC.

The chain recombines TRBV5-6 with TRBJ1-2, with 10 bases that match TRBD1. The CDR3 is 18 residues long. V trimming: 3 bases; J trimming: 4 bases; junction bases outside the gene matches: 15. The germline V gene has CDR1 SGHDT and CDR2 YYEEEE. In DNA form, the CDR3 reads TGTGCCAGCAGCTCGAAACCGGGACAGGGGCCTTCGGGCTATGGCTACACCTTC. Translation gives CASSSKPGQGPSGYGYTF.

The chain has TRBV5-1 and TRBJ2-3; the match to TRBD2 covers 10 bases. The CDR3 totals 14 residues. From germline, CDR1 is SGHRS and CDR2 YFSETQ. V lost 4 bases, J lost 5 bases, and 4 bases stayed unmatched. The CDR3 sequence: CASSPRTSGDTQYF. The CDR3 DNA sequence: TGCGCCAGCAGCCCTCGGACTAGCGGAGATACGCAGTATTTT.

This clonotype was recorded once. The V and J genes are TRBV7-8 and TRBJ1-3; D is unresolved. The V gene lost 5 bases and the J gene lost 2 bases, with 16 bases spanning the gap. The CDR3 is 16 residues long. Germline V CDR1 and CDR2: SGHVS, FQNEAQ. The CDR3 DNA is TGTGCCAGCAGCCGATGGTCGGGGTCGACTGGAAACACCATATATTTT. It encodes CASSRWSGSTGNTIYF.

The chain links TRBV5-1 to TRBJ2-5; D is undetermined. Germline loops: CDR1 SGHRS, CDR2 YFSETQ. CDR3 length: 14 residues. Trimming removed 2 bases from V and 1 base from J, with 9 bases in between. CDR3 amino acids: CASSFSRPQETQYF. The DNA for the CDR3 is TGCGCCAGCAGCTTCTCCAGGCCCCAAGAGACCCAGTACTTC.

This rearrangement joins TRBV4-2 to TRBJ2-6; the D is unclear. V was clipped by 5 bases and J by 4 bases, with 9 bases between them. CDR3 length: 14 residues. Germline lookup yields CDR1 LGHNA and CDR2 YNFKEQ. Here the CDR3 reads CASSSRIGANVLTF. Here the CDR3 DNA reads TGTGCCAGCAGCTCCCGCATAGGGGCCAACGTCCTGACTTTC.

V and J are TRBV6-2 or TRBV6-3 and TRBJ2-3; unclear D gene. V was pared by 6 bases and J by 1 base, with 8 bases between. Germline lookup yields CDR1 MNHEY and CDR2 SVGEGT. The CDR3 length is 13 residues. The chain's CDR3 is CASRIGGTDTQYF. The CDR3 coding sequence is TGTGCCAGCAGAATTGGGGGCACAGATACGCAGTATTTT.

This clonotype has only a few counts. This chain links TRBV5-1 with TRBJ1-1; the match to TRBD1 covers 7 bases. Germline CDR1 SGHRS, CDR2 YFSETQ. The CDR3 length is 16 residues. Losses at the gene ends were 4 bases for V and 1 base for J; bases not matched to a gene: 10. The CDR3 DNA follows: TGCGCCAGCAGCCTGACCGGGACAGCATGGAACACTGAAGCTTTCTTT. Amino acids: CASSLTGTAWNTEAFF.

In its sample, this clonotype was seen a few times. The chain has TRBV12-3 or TRBV12-4 and TRBJ1-4, with 9 positions matching TRBD1. The V segment lost 2 bases and the J segment 5 bases; nucleotides outside the gene matches: 3. The CDR3 sequence is 15 residues long. Here the CDR3 reads CASSLTGGPNEKLFF. The CDR3 bases are TGTGCCAGCAGTTTAACAGGGGGCCCAAATGAAAAACTGTTTTTT.

This clonotype was picked up many times. V usage is TRBV10-3 and J usage is TRBJ2-7, with 9 bases lining up with TRBD2. Germline V gives CDR1 ENHRY, CDR2 SYGVKD. The junction had 5 bases not matched to a gene; V was cut back by 0 bases and J by 2 bases. There are 16 residues in the CDR3. The CDR3 reads CAISESVAGDPYEQYF. CDR3 in DNA: TGTGCCATCAGTGAGTCGGTAGCGGGAGACCCCTACGAGCAGTACTTC.

The chain recombines TRBV5-1 with TRBJ1-3, with D possibly matching TRBD1 (6 bases). V was cut by 5 bases and J by 1 base, with 19 bases left in between. The CDR3 length is 17 residues. CDR1 and CDR2 (germline): SGHRS, YFSETQ. DNA for the CDR3: TGCGCCAGCAGACAGGGTGGACGTTGGACTTCTGGAAACACCATATATTTT. It specifies CASRQGGRWTSGNTIYF. The whole variable domain, filled in from reference TRBV5-1 and TRBJ1-3, reads KAGVTQTPRYLIKTRGQQVTLSCSPISGHRSVSWYQQTPGQGLQFLFEYFSETQRNKGNFPGRFSGRQFSNSRSEMNVSTLELGDSALYLCASRQGGRWTSGNTIYFGEGSWLTVV.

In this sample, this clonotype turned up a few times. This CDR3 reads CASSYTGNTEAFF. CDR3 coding DNA: TGTGCCAGCAGCTATACAGGGAACACTGAAGCTTTCTTT. The V and J genes are TRBV3-1 and TRBJ1-1; D may be TRBD1 (5 bases). The CDR3 is 13 residues long. Germline V gene sequence: CDR1 LGHDT, CDR2 YNNKEL (reference sequence). V gave up 5 bases and J gave up 1 base, with 8 bases separating them.

The sample holds a few counts of this clonotype. The chain links TRBV3-1 to TRBJ1-1, with D maybe TRBD1 (5 bases). Trimming took 4 bases from V and 1 from J, leaving 13 bases between them. There are 15 residues in the CDR3. CDR1 and CDR2 (germline): LGHDT, YNNKEL (reference sequence). The CDR3 sequence is CASSLRDGGNTEAFF. CDR3 in DNA: TGTGCCAGCAGCCTCCGGGACGGTGGGAACACTGAAGCTTTCTTT.